Shown below are 10 T cell receptor beta chains from a single sample sequenced in a study of blood T cell repertoires in COVID-19. Profiled with immunoSEQ multiplex PCR; TCRdb holds only in-frame clones, not every one. The data show about 160,000 clones, with approximately 87% seen just once and around 6.1% held by the top ten. The sequenced material came from peripheral blood. The receptors derive from a man of 80 years or more with acute or convalescent COVID-19.

The chain carries TRBV3-1 (or the pseudogene TRBV3-2) and TRBJ2-7, with D maybe TRBD1 (5 bases). Trimming shortened V by 2 bases and J by 3 bases, and 8 bases separated the two germline ends. The V gene's germline CDR1 is LGHDT and CDR2 YNNKEL (reference sequence). CDR3 length: 13 amino acids. The CDR3 nucleotides are TGTGCCAGCAGCCAACAACAGGACTACGAGCAGTACTTC. Its protein is CASSQQQDYEQYF.

The count of this clone is one. The CDR3: CASSGLSEGRETQYF. In nucleotides, the CDR3 is TGTGCCAGCTCTGGACTCTCCGAGGGTAGGGAGACCCAGTACTTC. The chain employs TRBV6-5 and TRBJ2-5; possibly TRBD2 for D (5 bases). Germline loops: CDR1 MNHEY, CDR2 SVGAGI. The V and J ends lost 8 bases and 5 bases respectively, with 21 bases between them. The CDR3 sequence is 15 residues long.

CDR3: CASSFADSYTGELFF. In DNA form, the CDR3 reads TGCGCCAGCAGCTTCGCTGACAGTTACACCGGGGAGCTGTTTTTT. The chain employs TRBV5-1 and TRBJ2-2; a weak D match, TRBD1 (5 bases). Germline-derived CDR1 and CDR2 are SGHRS and YFSETQ. The V and J ends lost 2 bases and 3 bases respectively, with 11 bases between them. The CDR3 runs 15 residues.

V and J are TRBV12-3 or TRBV12-4 and TRBJ1-5; D is unresolved. Trimming removed 3 bases from V and 1 base from J, with 4 bases in between. The CDR3 totals 13 residues. The CDR3 DNA reads as TGTGCCAGCAGTTTGGGCAGCAATCAGCCCCAGCATTTT. Protein product: CASSLGSNQPQHF.

CDR3: CSASLAGFSNTEAFF. The CDR3 DNA reads as TGCAGTGCTAGTCTTGCAGGGTTTTCGAACACTGAAGCTTTCTTT. V gene TRBV20-1 combines with J gene TRBJ1-1; D is possibly TRBD1 (5 bases). CDR1 and CDR2 from the germline V gene are DFQATT and SNEGSKA (reference sequence). Trimming left V 3 bases short and J 1 base short, with 15 bases between. The CDR3 runs 15 residues.

The CDR3 is CASSLAGVAGANVLTF. DNA of the CDR3: TGTGCCAGCAGCTTGGCGGGGGTAGCTGGGGCCAACGTCCTGACTTTC. The chain links TRBV5-6 to TRBJ2-6; a possible D gene is TRBD2 (6 bases). CDR3 size: 16 residues. The germline V gene has CDR1 SGHDT and CDR2 YYEEEE. Trimming shortened V by 0 bases and J by 2 bases, and 9 bases separated the two germline ends.

This clone occurred once. The chain carries TRBV27 and TRBJ2-7; 9 nucleotides line up with TRBD2. V lost 5 bases, J lost 2 bases, and 13 bases stayed unmatched. This CDR3 region has 17 residues. The V gene's germline CDR1 is MNHEY and CDR2 SMNVEV (reference sequence). CDR3 residues: CASSQPQLAGHPYEQYF. CDR3 DNA sequence: TGTGCCAGCAGTCAACCACAGCTAGCGGGACACCCCTACGAGCAGTACTTC.

The chain has TRBV6-6 and TRBJ2-7, with 7 bases fitting TRBD2. From germline, CDR1 is MNHNY and CDR2 SVGAGI (reference sequence). The CDR3 totals 15 residues. The ends lost 0 bases at V and 4 bases at J; junction bases unmatched: 6. CDR3 DNA sequence: TGTGCCAGCAGTTACTCGAGAAGCGGGATGTACGAGCAGTACTTC. This codes for CASSYSRSGMYEQYF.

This chain uses TRBV19 with TRBJ2-7; D unresolved. Germline V gene data show CDR1 as LNHDA and CDR2 as SQIVND (reference sequence). CDR3 length: 15 residues. The V gene lost 0 bases and the J gene lost 3 bases, with 12 bases spanning the gap. The CDR3 coding sequence is TGTGCCAGTAGTATAGACCCTGCGCGCTACTACGAGCAGTACTTC. This sequence encodes CASSIDPARYYEQYF.

This rearrangement joins TRBV6-1 to TRBJ2-7; 7 bases are shared with TRBD2. Germline V CDR1 and CDR2: MNHNS, SASEGT. The CDR3 covers 18 residues. With 2 bases clipped from V and 3 bases from J, the junction kept 16 bases outside the gene matches. The CDR3 loop is CASSEMGRGTRGDYEQYF. CDR3 coding DNA: TGTGCCAGCAGTGAAATGGGGAGGGGAACTCGTGGAGACTACGAGCAGTACTTC.